This TCR beta chain was sequenced during a study of graft-versus-host responses after intestinal transplantation. Study overall: Transplants given to recipients were multivisceral, liver-intestinal, or isolated intestinal. Study findings and constraints: Recipient marrow harbored GvH clones, some of which surfaced first in ileum or blood. Circulating GvH clone levels at their peak were associated with HvG declines (early post-transplant).

Concerning this clone: Its specificity is unknown.

Sequenced by immunoSEQ multiplex PCR; TCRdb stores in-frame clones only, minus some. Here the sample spans some 90,000 clones, 85% to 95% being singletons. The CDR3 sequence is 16 residues long. The V gene's germline CDR1 is SNHLY and CDR2 FYNNEI. V shed 3 bases and J shed 4 bases, with 19 bases lying between them. This sequence was found in a human donor who received an intestinal transplant. The V gene is TRBV2, the J gene TRBJ2-7; D unresolved. The material sequenced was unstimulated CD8+ T cells sorted from spleen or lymph node cells, taken before intestinal transplant. CDR3 amino acids: CASSDLGPVQPYEQYF. The CDR3 DNA sequence: TGTGCCAGCAGTGACTTGGGCCCCGTCCAACCTTACGAGCAGTACTTC.